The next 23 T cell receptor beta chains were all read from a single sample in a study of beta chain features in type 1 diabetes. The antigens these receptors bind are not known. Investigators reverse transcribed all isolated RNA, so they sequenced expressed TCRB transcripts. Sequencing used immunoSEQ multiplex PCR; TCRdb keeps in-frame clones, though not all of them. Seen here are approximately 730,000 clones, 13% observed once, and the top ten hold 0.02% to 0.025%. Points from the study as a whole: All four CD4+ subsets of Type 1 diabetes patients contained TCRB CDR3s that were moderately but significantly shorter.

The sample taken for sequencing was naive CD4+ T cells from blood. The origin of the receptors is a man aged 18 to 35 with type 1 diabetes.

In this sample, this clone turned up a few times. The chain recombines TRBV29-1 with TRBJ2-7; 9 bases align to TRBD1. The J segment lost 3 bases and the V segment lost 8 bases, leaving 11 bases of the junction unmatched. Germline CDR1 reads SQVTM; CDR2 reads ANQGSEA. CDR3 size: 14 residues. The CDR3, as DNA: TGCAGCACCGGGGGGACAGGGTCCCACTACGAGCAGTACTTC. It translates to CSTGGTGSHYEQYF.

This clone was detected only a few times. The chain couples TRBV7-9 to TRBJ2-5; 9 bases line up with TRBD2. Germline V lookup: CDR1 SEHNR, CDR2 FQNEAQ (reference sequence). CDR3 length: 15 residues. V trimming: 4 bases; J trimming: 5 bases; junction bases outside the gene matches: 8. CDR3 sequence reads: CASSSAGTSSETQYF. CDR3 DNA: TGTGCCAGCAGCTCGGCCGGGACTAGCAGTGAGACCCAGTACTTC.

The genes are TRBV5-6 and TRBJ2-1; D not resolved. The CDR3 has 16 amino acids. V was pared by 0 bases and J by 4 bases, with 14 bases between. CDR1 is SGHDT and CDR2 is YYEEEE in the germline V gene. The CDR3 DNA reads as TGTGCCAGCAGCTTGGTAGTGAACAGCCAATACAATGAGCAGTTCTTC. This encodes CASSLVVNSQYNEQFF.

The CDR3 sequence is CASSSGLDTDTQYF. CDR3 DNA: TGTGCCAGCAGCTCCGGACTAGACACAGATACGCAGTATTTT. The chain combines TRBV11-2 with TRBJ2-3; 7 bases agree with TRBD2. V shed 4 bases and J 2 bases; nucleotides not matched to a gene: 3. This CDR3 spans 14 amino acids. Germline CDR1 and CDR2: SGHAT and FQNNGV. The whole variable domain, remainder taken from reference TRBV11-2 and TRBJ2-3, is EAGVAQSPRYKIIEKRQSVAFWCNPISGHATLYWYQQILGQGPKLLIQFQNNGVVDDSQLPKDRFSAERLKGVDSTLKIQPAKLEDSAVYLCASSSGLDTDTQYFGPGTRLTVL.

In this sample, this clone turned up a few times. The chain employs TRBV7-2 and TRBJ2-3; D not resolved. Germline CDR1 SGHTA, CDR2 FQGNSA. CDR3 size: 16 residues. V lost 2 bases, J lost 0 bases, and 12 bases lay in between. The CDR3: CASSLIGTSSTDTQYF. CDR3 sequence (DNA): TGTGCCAGCAGCTTAATAGGCACCTCTAGCACAGATACGCAGTATTTT.

This clone was counted a few times. V gene TRBV7-9 combines with J gene TRBJ1-2; D is uncertain. This CDR3 region has 11 residues. V was pared by 4 bases and J by 7 bases, with 7 bases between. CDR1 is SEHNR and CDR2 is FQNEAQ in the germline V gene (reference sequence). The CDR3 loop is CASSSFSGYTF. CDR3 nucleotide sequence: TGTGCCAGCAGCTCATTCAGTGGCTACACCTTC.

This clone was seen only a few times. The chain has TRBV9 and TRBJ2-2, with D perhaps TRBD1 or TRBD2 (6 bases each). Germline V gene data show CDR1 as SGDLS and CDR2 as YYNGEE. Trimming shortened V by 0 bases and J by 4 bases, and 16 bases separated the two germline ends. The CDR3 runs 17 residues. The CDR3 DNA reads as TGTGCCAGCAGCGTAGGACGAGGGGGAGGTCGCACCGGGGAGCTGTTTTTT. Protein product: CASSVGRGGGRTGELFF.

V is TRBV5-4 and J is TRBJ2-7; D is tentatively TRBD1 or TRBD2 (5 bases each). V shed 4 bases and J shed 5 bases, with 19 bases lying between them. The CDR3 is made up of 15 amino acids. Germline V gene lookup returns CDR1 SGHNT and CDR2 YYREEE (reference sequence). Written as DNA, the CDR3 is TGTGCCAGCAGCGCGCCCGGGACCTCGGCCCACGAGCAGTACTTC. Translated: CASSAPGTSAHEQYF.

The V and J genes are TRBV11-2 and TRBJ2-7; no definite D call. The CDR3 covers 15 residues. The ends were cut back, 0 bases at V and 3 bases at J, with 12 bases in the middle. The V gene's germline CDR1 is SGHAT and CDR2 FQNNGV. CDR3 bases: TGTGCCAGCAGCTTAGATTTACCGGAGCTCTACGAGCAGTACTTC. Amino acid sequence: CASSLDLPELYEQYF.

The chain recombines TRBV7-9 with TRBJ2-1, with 7 bases identical to TRBD2. With V trimmed by 3 bases and J by 0 bases, 11 bases remained unmatched. There are 18 residues in the CDR3. Germline V lookup: CDR1 SEHNR, CDR2 FQNEAQ (reference sequence). For the CDR3, the DNA is TGTGCCAGCAGCTTCTCTCATCGGCGGGGGTCCTCCTACAATGAGCAGTTCTTC. Protein: CASSFSHRRGSSYNEQFF.

The V and J genes are TRBV27 and TRBJ2-7, with a weak D call TRBD1 (6 bases). The CDR3 has 15 amino acids. Germline V CDR1 and CDR2: MNHEY, SMNVEV (reference sequence). The ends were cut back, 5 bases at V and 3 bases at J, with 17 bases in the middle. CDR3 loop: CASSEVRGYLYEQYF. CDR3 DNA: TGTGCCAGCAGTGAGGTCAGGGGCTACCTCTACGAGCAGTACTTC.

A note on this clone: At one end the junction does not follow the germline gene, possibly because of a read error. The chain combines TRBV7-7 with TRBJ1-3; D remains ambiguous. The CDR3 contains 14 residues. CDR1 is SSHAT, CDR2 FNYEAQ, per germline (reference sequence). CDR3 region: CASSPGDSGNTIYF. The CDR3 nucleotides read TGTGCTAGCAGCCCCGGGGACTCTGGAAACACCATATATTTT.

The sample holds a few counts of this clone. The chain employs TRBV28 and TRBJ2-3; TRBD2 matches 9 bases. V shed 6 bases and J 3 bases; nucleotides not matched to a gene: 10. CDR1 and CDR2 from the germline V gene are MDHEN and SYDVKM. CDR3 size: 16 residues. CDR3 sequence reads: CASSRSGGPKTDTQYF. The CDR3 coding sequence is TGTGCCAGCAGCAGAAGCGGGGGGCCGAAGACAGATACGCAGTATTTT.

The rearrangement uses TRBV6-5 and TRBJ1-5; 9 bases align to TRBD1. This CDR3 is 15 amino acids long. The ends lost 7 bases at V and 4 bases at J; junction bases unmatched: 8. Germline assignment: CDR1 MNHEY and CDR2 SVGAGI. CDR3 sequence (DNA): TGTGCCAGCAAGGTGACAGGGGGAGGGAATCAGCCCCAGCATTTT. Protein sequence: CASKVTGGGNQPQHF.

CDR3 in DNA: TGCGCCAGCAGCGGCGGGGCCATTACAGATACGCAGTATTTT. This translates into CASSGGAITDTQYF. This chain uses TRBV5-1 with TRBJ2-3, with a weak D call TRBD2 (6 bases). Germline lookup yields CDR1 SGHRS and CDR2 YFSETQ. V dropped 4 bases and J dropped 3 bases, with 12 bases sitting between them. The CDR3 loop spans 14 amino acids.

The gene calls are TRBV7-9 and TRBJ2-1, with TRBD2 matching over 9 bases. J lost 2 bases, V lost 2 bases, and 10 bases had no gene match. This CDR3 is built from 18 residues. CDR1 is SEHNR and CDR2 is FQNEAQ in the germline V gene (reference sequence). The CDR3 DNA follows: TGTGCCAGCAGCTTAAGTAGCGGGGGTCGTCGGACCTACAATGAGCAGTTCTTC. Translation: CASSLSSGGRRTYNEQFF.

The rearrangement joins TRBV2 to TRBJ2-5; 9 bases agree with TRBD2. This CDR3 has 15 residues. Germline loops: CDR1 SNHLY, CDR2 FYNNEI. The V gene end was trimmed by 6 bases and the J gene end by 2 bases; junction bases not matched to a gene: 7. The CDR3: CASSVFAGGQETQYF. CDR3 DNA sequence: TGTGCCAGCAGCGTTTTCGCGGGGGGGCAAGAGACCCAGTACTTC.

This clone was detected a few times. This chain links TRBV10-3 with TRBJ1-4; 10 positions match TRBD1. Germline CDR1 and CDR2: ENHRY and SYGVKD. The CDR3 length is 14 residues. Trimming took 4 bases from V and 8 from J; bases not matched to a gene: 4. The CDR3 protein is CAISAGTGAEKLFF. Written as DNA, the CDR3 is TGTGCCATCAGTGCCGGGACAGGGGCGGAAAAACTGTTTTTT.

This clone was detected only a few times. This chain uses TRBV7-2 with TRBJ1-6; D ambiguous. Germline lookup yields CDR1 SGHTA and CDR2 FQGNSA. The CDR3 has 13 residues. Deletions cut 3 bases from V and 9 bases from J, with 9 bases between. CDR3 residues: CASSFSHGSPLHF. The CDR3 bases are TGTGCCAGCAGCTTTTCCCACGGTTCACCCCTCCACTTT. Together with reference TRBV7-2 and TRBJ1-6, the CDR3 gives the full variable domain: GAGVSQSPSNKVTEKGKDVELRCDPISGHTALYWYRQSLGQGLEFLIYFQGNSAPDKSGLPSDRFSAERTGGSVSTLTIQRTQQEDSAVYLCASSFSHGSPLHFGNGTRLTVT.

The V and J genes are TRBV11-3 and TRBJ2-7; D call uncertain. Germline V gene sequence: CDR1 SGHNT, CDR2 YENEEA. With 8 bases removed from V and 0 bases from J, the gap between germline ends came to 11 bases. This CDR3 comprises 13 residues. Here the CDR3 DNA reads TGTGCCAGCCGCGCCGATATCTCCTACGAGCAGTACTTC. Translated: CASRADISYEQYF.

This clone has just a few counts. V is TRBV6-1 and J is TRBJ1-1; a weak D match, TRBD1 (6 bases). Trimming stripped 9 bases from V and 1 base from J, with 9 bases between. The CDR3 has 12 amino acids. Germline CDR1 MNHNS, CDR2 SASEGT. CDR3 nucleotides: TGTGCCAGGGACAGAAAGAACACTGAAGCTTTCTTT. This encodes CARDRKNTEAFF.

There are a few counts of this clone. The genes are TRBV4-1 and TRBJ1-5, with 8 bases aligning to TRBD1. V was pared by 0 bases and J by 10 bases, with 11 bases of the junction left unmatched. The length of the CDR3 is 16 residues. Germline CDR1 and CDR2: MGHRA and YSYEKL. CDR3 protein: CASSQDLRQGKVPQHF. In DNA form, the CDR3 reads TGCGCCAGCAGCCAAGATCTGAGACAGGGGAAGGTACCCCAGCATTTT.

This clone was observed a handful of times. The chain joins TRBV4-1 to TRBJ1-6, with D possibly matching TRBD1 (5 bases). V lost 0 bases and J 10 bases, leaving 10 bases between the germline ends. Germline CDR1 MGHRA, CDR2 YSYEKL. The CDR3 spans 14 residues. The CDR3 loop is CASSQDQGLSPLHF. CDR3 DNA: TGCGCCAGCAGCCAAGATCAGGGTCTCTCACCCCTCCACTTT.